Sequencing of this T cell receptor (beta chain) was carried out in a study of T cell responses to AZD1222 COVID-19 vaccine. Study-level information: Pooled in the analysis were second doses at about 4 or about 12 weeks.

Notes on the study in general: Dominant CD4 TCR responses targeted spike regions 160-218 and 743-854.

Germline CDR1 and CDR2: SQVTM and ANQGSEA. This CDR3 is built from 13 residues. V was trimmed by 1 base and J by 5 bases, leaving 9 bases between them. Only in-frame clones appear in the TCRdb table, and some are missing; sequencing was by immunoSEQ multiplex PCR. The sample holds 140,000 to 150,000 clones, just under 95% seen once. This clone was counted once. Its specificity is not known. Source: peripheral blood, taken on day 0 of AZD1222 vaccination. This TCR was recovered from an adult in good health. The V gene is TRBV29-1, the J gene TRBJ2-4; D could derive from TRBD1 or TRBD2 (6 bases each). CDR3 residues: CSVEGGAQNIQYF. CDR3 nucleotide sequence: TGCAGCGTTGAAGGGGGGGCTCAAAACATTCAGTACTTC.